Shown below are 5 T cell receptor beta chains from a single sample sequenced in a study of spatial heterogeneity in lung cancer (dated by TCRdb to the late 2010s). This specimen's time point label, per the study, means: blood at routine non-recurrence follow-up after resection. The library came from 5' RACE. Sequencing took place on a NextSeq 500. In TCRdb, the public reads were trimmed at Q25 with fastp and aligned with MiXCR, with productive beta chains retained. For every CDR3 protein sequence, its rows merge into one entry that carries the most common genes and DNA. This sample has 25,000 to 35,000 distinct CDR3 sequences in its table, and 5% to 6.5% of those were observed once. About 24% of the sample is taken by the ten largest. Source: PBMCs, taken at follow-up. The receptors here all came from a female donor with early-stage non-small cell lung cancer.

This clonotype is classed as medium-sized. The gene calls are TRBV20-1 and TRBJ2-3, with unresolved D. The ends were cut back, 5 bases at V and 4 bases at J, with 16 bases in the middle. The CDR3 totals 14 residues. Per the germline V gene, CDR1 is DFQATT and CDR2 is SNEGSKA (reference sequence). CDR3 in amino acids: CSADPWLDADTQYF. The CDR3, as DNA: TGCAGTGCTGATCCGTGGCTAGACGCAGATACGCAGTATTTT.

V gene TRBV12-3 or TRBV12-4 combines with J gene TRBJ2-1; a weak D match, TRBD2 (6 bases). V was pared by 2 bases and J by 5 bases, with 13 bases between. This CDR3 comprises 15 residues. The CDR3 sequence: CASSLLTRNDNEQFF. In nucleotides, the CDR3 is TGTGCCAGCAGTTTACTGACTAGGAACGACAATGAGCAGTTCTTC.

The chain carries TRBV18 and TRBJ2-1, with D possibly TRBD2 on 5 matching bases. Germline V gives CDR1 KGHSH, CDR2 LQKENI. The CDR3 runs to 17 residues. V lost 3 bases and J 5 bases, leaving 20 bases between the germline ends. The CDR3 loop is CASSPRGAEATHNEQFF. DNA of the CDR3: TGTGCCAGCTCACCCCGGGGAGCAGAGGCCACACACAATGAGCAGTTCTTC.

The table lists this clonotype with many counts. This sequence joins TRBV7-9 and TRBJ2-7; no reliable D call. CDR3 length: 12 residues. Germline V gene data show CDR1 as SEHNR and CDR2 as FQNEAQ (reference sequence). Trimming removed 5 bases at V and 5 bases at J, with 10 bases between. CDR3 loop: CASSPRVDEQYF. The CDR3, as DNA: TGTGCCAGCAGCCCTAGGGTCGACGAGCAGTACTTC.

This clonotype was observed at least ten times. The chain combines TRBV11-2 with TRBJ2-7, with D possibly matching TRBD1 (5 bases). The CDR3 is 14 amino acids. The germline V and J ends were trimmed by 1 base and 1 base, with 8 bases remaining between them. Germline values: CDR1 SGHAT, CDR2 FQNNGV. CDR3 amino acids: CASSLAPGSYEQYF. The CDR3 coding sequence is TGTGCCAGCAGCTTAGCGCCAGGGTCCTACGAGCAGTACTTC.